This TCR beta chain was recorded in a study of CD8 T cells in Susac syndrome. Germline loops: CDR1 MNHNY, CDR2 SVGAGI (reference sequence). V dropped 6 bases and J dropped 4 bases, with 12 bases sitting between them. The CDR3 runs 13 residues. cDNA came from around 0.54 to 1 ug RNA primed by random hexamers. TCRdb recomputed calls from the immunoSEQ multiplex PCR reads with MiXCR, one row per CDR3 protein. The sample records about 190,000 distinct CDR3 sequences, 90% to 95% being singletons. Matched for age and sex, the controls were healthy donors. Input material: CD4+ T cells from PBMCs. This chain connects TRBV6-6 to TRBJ1-2; D call uncertain. This clonotype originated in a human donor in good health. CDR3 DNA: TGTGCCAGCAGCCCCTCCGTAGGCTATGGCTACACCTTC. It specifies CASSPSVGYGYTF.